A single sample is the source of the 9 T cell receptor beta chains below, sequenced in a study of patients and donors after allogeneic stem cell transplantation. TCRdb re-derived calls from the RT-PCR reads in MiXCR, one entry per CDR3 protein. The table records about 210,000 distinct CDR3 sequences, over 30% of them present only once. The sequencing input was blood, either unsorted or a sorted T cell fraction (not recorded which). Source of these receptors: a human donor who was either an allogeneic HSCT recipient or a stem cell or donor lymphocyte infusion donor (not recorded which). It is not recorded whose cells these are; they may come from a transplant donor.

This clonotype showed up just a few times. The chain is built from TRBV3-1 and TRBJ1-6, with D possibly TRBD1 on 6 matching bases. This CDR3 spans 14 amino acids. Germline CDR1 and CDR2: LGHDT and YNNKEL (reference sequence). With 5 bases removed from V and 7 bases from J, the gap between germline ends came to 12 bases. CDR3 sequence: CASSSQGWNSPLHF. CDR3 nucleotides: TGTGCCAGCAGCTCCCAGGGGTGGAATTCACCCCTCCACTTT.

This clonotype turned up a few times. The chain is built from TRBV3-1 and TRBJ1-2, with no clear D. Germline assignment: CDR1 LGHDT and CDR2 YNNKEL (reference sequence). This CDR3 contains 15 residues. The V end was cut by 1 base, the J end by 6 bases, with 15 bases between. The CDR3 nucleotides read TGTGCCAGCAGCCAAGCTAGAGTCAATGGGGATGGCTACACCTTC. It specifies CASSQARVNGDGYTF.

V gene TRBV4-1 combines with J gene TRBJ2-7; possible D gene TRBD2, 5 bases. Per germline, CDR1 MGHRA and CDR2 YSYEKL. The germline V and J ends were trimmed by 0 bases and 3 bases, with 12 bases remaining between them. This CDR3 has 15 amino acids. CDR3 residues: CASSQEEDWDYEQYF. CDR3 nucleotide sequence: TGCGCCAGCAGCCAAGAGGAGGACTGGGACTACGAGCAGTACTTC.

This clonotype was seen only a few times. This chain links TRBV5-6 with TRBJ1-1; D uncertain. The CDR3 runs to 14 residues. Germline-derived CDR1 and CDR2 are SGHDT and YYEEEE. V gave up 3 bases and J gave up 3 bases, with 12 bases separating them. The CDR3 reads CASSSPLRHTEAFF. The CDR3 DNA sequence: TGTGCCAGCAGCTCCCCCCTGCGGCACACTGAAGCTTTCTTT.

The chain recombines TRBV5-1 with TRBJ1-2, with 7 bases that match TRBD1. CDR1 is SGHRS, CDR2 YFSETQ, per germline. This CDR3 has 15 amino acids. V was pared by 3 bases and J by 7 bases, with 12 bases of the junction left unmatched. As DNA, the CDR3 is TGCGCCAGCAGCTCGGGTGTGACAGGGTACGGTGGCTACACCTTC. Protein sequence: CASSSGVTGYGGYTF.

The rearrangement joins TRBV7-2 to TRBJ1-2; the D is unclear. Trimming left V 5 bases short and J 6 bases short, with 13 bases between. The germline CDR1 and CDR2 sequences are SGHTA and FQGNSA. This CDR3 contains 13 residues. The CDR3 nucleotides are TGTGCCAGCAGCCCTCAGGAGGGAAATGGCTACACCTTC. It yields the protein CASSPQEGNGYTF.

The chain has TRBV27 and TRBJ1-4; the D is unclear. Per germline, CDR1 MNHEY and CDR2 SMNVEV (reference sequence). CDR3 length equals 16 residues. V was pared by 2 bases and J by 6 bases, with 16 bases between. The DNA for the CDR3 is TGTGCCAGCAGTTTAGGGAGACACTTCATGGATGAAAAACTGTTTTTT. The encoded protein is CASSLGRHFMDEKLFF.

The chain employs TRBV5-1 and TRBJ1-4; perhaps TRBD1 as D (5 bases). The CDR3 loop spans 15 amino acids. V lost 4 bases to trimming and J lost 2 bases, with 12 bases between them. The germline gives CDR1 SGHRS, CDR2 YFSETQ. The CDR3 nucleotides are TGCGCCAGCAGCCTTCGGGACGGGACTAATGAAAAACTGTTTTTT. Translation gives CASSLRDGTNEKLFF.

This clonotype was seen a few times. This chain links TRBV14 with TRBJ1-1; the D is unclear. The V and J ends lost 6 bases and 4 bases respectively, with 15 bases between them. Germline CDR1 reads SGHDN; CDR2 reads FVKESK. This CDR3 is built from 14 residues. CDR3 bases: TGTGCCAGCAGGCACAGCCTCCAAGGCACTGAAGCTTTCTTT. Amino acids: CASRHSLQGTEAFF.